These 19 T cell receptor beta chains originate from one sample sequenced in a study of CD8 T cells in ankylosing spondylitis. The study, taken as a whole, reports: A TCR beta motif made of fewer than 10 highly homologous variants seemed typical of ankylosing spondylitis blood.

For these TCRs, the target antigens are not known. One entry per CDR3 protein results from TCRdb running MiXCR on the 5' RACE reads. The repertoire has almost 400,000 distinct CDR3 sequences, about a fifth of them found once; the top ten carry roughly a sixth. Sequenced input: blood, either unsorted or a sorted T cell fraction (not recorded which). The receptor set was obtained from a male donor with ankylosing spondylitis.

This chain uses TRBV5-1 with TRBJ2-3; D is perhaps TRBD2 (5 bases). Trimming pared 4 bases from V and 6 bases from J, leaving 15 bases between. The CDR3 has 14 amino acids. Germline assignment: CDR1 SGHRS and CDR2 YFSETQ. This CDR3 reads CASSMDSGGDTQYF. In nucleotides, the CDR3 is TGCGCCAGCAGCATGGACTCCGGCGGGGATACGCAGTATTTT.

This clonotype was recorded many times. In nucleotides, the CDR3 is TGCAGCGTTGCGGCACCGGGACTAGCGGGAGGCGGTACGCAGTATTTT. Translating gives CSVAAPGLAGGGTQYF. The chain links TRBV29-1 to TRBJ2-3; TRBD2 matches at 15 bases. V shed 4 bases, J shed 8 bases, and the junction held 10 bases outside the gene matches. The CDR3 covers 16 residues. Germline values: CDR1 SQVTM, CDR2 ANQGSEA.

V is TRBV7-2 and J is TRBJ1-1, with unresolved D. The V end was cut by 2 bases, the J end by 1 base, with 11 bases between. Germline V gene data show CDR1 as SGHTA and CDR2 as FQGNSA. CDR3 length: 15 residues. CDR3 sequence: CASSLIARRNTEAFF. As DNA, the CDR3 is TGTGCCAGCAGCTTAATTGCCAGGCGGAACACTGAAGCTTTCTTT.

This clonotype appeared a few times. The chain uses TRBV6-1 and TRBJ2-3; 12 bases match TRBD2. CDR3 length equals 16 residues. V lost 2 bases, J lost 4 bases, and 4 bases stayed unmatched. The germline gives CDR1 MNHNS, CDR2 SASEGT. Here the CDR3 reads CASSEQLAGGADTQYF. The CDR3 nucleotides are TGTGCCAGCAGTGAACAACTAGCGGGAGGTGCAGATACGCAGTATTTT.

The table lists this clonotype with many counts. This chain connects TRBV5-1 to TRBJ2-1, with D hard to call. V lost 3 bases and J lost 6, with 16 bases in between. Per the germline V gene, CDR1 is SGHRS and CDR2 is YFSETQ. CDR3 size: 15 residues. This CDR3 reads CASSWADRGPNEQFF. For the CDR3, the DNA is TGCGCCAGCAGCTGGGCTGATAGAGGCCCCAATGAGCAGTTCTTC.

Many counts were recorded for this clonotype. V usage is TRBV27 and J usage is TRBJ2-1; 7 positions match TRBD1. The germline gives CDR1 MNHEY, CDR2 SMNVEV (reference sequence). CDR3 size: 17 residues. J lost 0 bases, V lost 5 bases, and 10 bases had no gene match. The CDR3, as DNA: TGTGCCAGCAGTCCACGACAGGGTGAGTCCTCCTACAATGAGCAGTTCTTC. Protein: CASSPRQGESSYNEQFF.

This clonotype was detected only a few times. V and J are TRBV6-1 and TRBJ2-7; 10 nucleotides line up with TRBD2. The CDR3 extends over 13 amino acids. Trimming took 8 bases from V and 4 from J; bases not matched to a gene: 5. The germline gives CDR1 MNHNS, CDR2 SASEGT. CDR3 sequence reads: CASASSGSYEQYF. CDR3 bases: TGTGCCAGCGCGTCTAGCGGGAGTTACGAGCAGTACTTC.

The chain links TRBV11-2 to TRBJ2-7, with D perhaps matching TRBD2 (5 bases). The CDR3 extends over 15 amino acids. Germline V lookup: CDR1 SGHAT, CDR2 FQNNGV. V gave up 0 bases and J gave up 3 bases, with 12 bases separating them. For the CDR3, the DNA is TGTGCCAGCAGCTTAGATCCGCCGGGATACTACGAGCAGTACTTC. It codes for CASSLDPPGYYEQYF.

The CDR3 here is CASSPALAGNTGELFF. CDR3 DNA sequence: TGTGCCAGCTCACCTGCACTAGCGGGGAACACCGGGGAGCTGTTTTTT. This chain uses TRBV18 with TRBJ2-2, with 9 positions matching TRBD2. V shed 3 bases, J shed 1 base, and the junction held 3 bases outside the gene matches. In germline, CDR1 is KGHSH, CDR2 LQKENI. The CDR3 length is 16 residues. The full variable domain, its missing parts supplied by reference TRBV18 and TRBJ2-2, is NAGVMQNPRHLVRRRGQEARLRCSPMKGHSHVYWYRQLPEEGLKFMVYLQKENIIDESGMPKERFSAEFPKEGPSILRIQQVVRGDSAAYFCASSPALAGNTGELFFGEGSRLTVL.

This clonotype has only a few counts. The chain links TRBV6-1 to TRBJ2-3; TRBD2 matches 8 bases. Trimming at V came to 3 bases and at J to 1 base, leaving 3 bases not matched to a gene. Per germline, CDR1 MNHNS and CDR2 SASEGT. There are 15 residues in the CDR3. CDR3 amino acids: CASSEWREGTDTQYF. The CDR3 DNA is TGTGCCAGCAGTGAGTGGCGGGAGGGCACAGATACGCAGTATTTT.

CDR3 loop: CSVYPKVPLAGETQYF. As DNA, the CDR3 is TGCAGCGTTTATCCCAAGGTCCCCCTAGCCGGAGAGACCCAGTACTTC. The rearrangement uses TRBV29-1 and TRBJ2-5, with D possibly being TRBD2 (5 bases). Between the trimmed V and J ends, which lost 5 bases and 4 bases, there was a span of 23 bases. The CDR3 has 16 amino acids. Germline V gene data show CDR1 as SQVTM and CDR2 as ANQGSEA.

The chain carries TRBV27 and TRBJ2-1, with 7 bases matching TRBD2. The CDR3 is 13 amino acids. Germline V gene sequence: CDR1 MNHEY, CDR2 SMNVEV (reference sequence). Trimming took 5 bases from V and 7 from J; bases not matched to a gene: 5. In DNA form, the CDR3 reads TGTGCCAGCAGTCCCTGGGGGGGGAATGAGCAGTTCTTC. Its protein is CASSPWGGNEQFF.

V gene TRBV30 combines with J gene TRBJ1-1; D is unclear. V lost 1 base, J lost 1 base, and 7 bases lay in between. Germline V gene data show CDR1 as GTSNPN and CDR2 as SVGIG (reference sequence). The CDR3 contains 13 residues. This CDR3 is CAWSERPNTEAFF. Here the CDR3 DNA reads TGTGCCTGGAGTGAGAGACCGAACACTGAAGCTTTCTTT.

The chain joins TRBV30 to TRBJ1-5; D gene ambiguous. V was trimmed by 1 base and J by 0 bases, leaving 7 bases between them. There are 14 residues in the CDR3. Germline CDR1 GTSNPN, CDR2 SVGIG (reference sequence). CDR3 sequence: CAWSGGYSNQPQHF. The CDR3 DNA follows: TGTGCCTGGAGTGGCGGTTATAGCAATCAGCCCCAGCATTTT.

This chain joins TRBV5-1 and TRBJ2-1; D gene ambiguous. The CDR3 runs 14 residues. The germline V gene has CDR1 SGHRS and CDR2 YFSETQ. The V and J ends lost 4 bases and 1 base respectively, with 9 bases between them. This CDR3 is CASSLNPSYNEQFF. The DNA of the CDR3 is TGCGCCAGCAGCCTAAATCCGTCCTACAATGAGCAGTTCTTC.

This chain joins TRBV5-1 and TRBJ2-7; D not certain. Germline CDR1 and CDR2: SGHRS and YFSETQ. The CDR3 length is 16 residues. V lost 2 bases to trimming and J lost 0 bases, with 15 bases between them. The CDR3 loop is CASSFHDRSSSYEQYF. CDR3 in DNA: TGCGCCAGCAGCTTCCATGACCGATCCAGCTCCTACGAGCAGTACTTC. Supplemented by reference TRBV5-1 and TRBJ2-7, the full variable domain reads KAGVTQTPRYLIKTRGQQVTLSCSPISGHRSVSWYQQTPGQGLQFLFEYFSETQRNKGNFPGRFSGRQFSNSRSEMNVSTLELGDSALYLCASSFHDRSSSYEQYFGPGTRLTVT.

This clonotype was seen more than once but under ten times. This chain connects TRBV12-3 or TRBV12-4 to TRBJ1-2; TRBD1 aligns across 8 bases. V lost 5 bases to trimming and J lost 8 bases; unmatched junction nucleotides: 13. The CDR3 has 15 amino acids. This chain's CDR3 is CASSDLRDRSLGYTF. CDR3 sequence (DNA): TGTGCCAGCAGTGACCTCCGGGACAGGTCCCTAGGCTACACCTTC.

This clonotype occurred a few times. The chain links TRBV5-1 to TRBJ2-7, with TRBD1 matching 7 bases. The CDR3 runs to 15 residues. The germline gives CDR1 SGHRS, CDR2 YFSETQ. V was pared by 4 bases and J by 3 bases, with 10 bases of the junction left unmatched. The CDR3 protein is CASSPIQGPSYEQYF. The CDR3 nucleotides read TGCGCCAGCAGCCCTATACAGGGGCCCAGCTACGAGCAGTACTTC. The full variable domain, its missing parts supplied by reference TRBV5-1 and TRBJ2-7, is KAGVTQTPRYLIKTRGQQVTLSCSPISGHRSVSWYQQTPGQGLQFLFEYFSETQRNKGNFPGRFSGRQFSNSRSEMNVSTLELGDSALYLCASSPIQGPSYEQYFGPGTRLTVT.

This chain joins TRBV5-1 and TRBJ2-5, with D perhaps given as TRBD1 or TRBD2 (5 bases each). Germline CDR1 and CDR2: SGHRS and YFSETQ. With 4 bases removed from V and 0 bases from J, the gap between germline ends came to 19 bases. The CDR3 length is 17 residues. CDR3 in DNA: TGCGCCAGCAGCGCCTCCGGGACCCAACCCTACCAAGAGACCCAGTACTTC. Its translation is CASSASGTQPYQETQYF.